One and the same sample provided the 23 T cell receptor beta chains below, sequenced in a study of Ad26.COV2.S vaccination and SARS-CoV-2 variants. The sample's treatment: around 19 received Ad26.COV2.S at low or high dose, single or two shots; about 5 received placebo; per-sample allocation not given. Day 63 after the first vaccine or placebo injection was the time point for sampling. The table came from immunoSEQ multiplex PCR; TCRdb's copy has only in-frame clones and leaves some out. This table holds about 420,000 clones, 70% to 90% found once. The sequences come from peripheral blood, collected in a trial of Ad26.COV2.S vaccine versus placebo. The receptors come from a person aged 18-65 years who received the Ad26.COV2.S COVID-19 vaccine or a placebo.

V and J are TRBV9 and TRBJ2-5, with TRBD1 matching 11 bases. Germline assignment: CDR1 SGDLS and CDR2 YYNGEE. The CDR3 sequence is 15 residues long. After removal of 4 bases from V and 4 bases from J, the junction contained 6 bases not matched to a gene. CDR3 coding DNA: TGTGCCAGCAGCCTTGGGACAGGGGGGCGAGAGACCCAGTACTTC. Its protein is CASSLGTGGRETQYF.

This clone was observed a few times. CDR3 DNA: TGTGCCAGCAGTTTAGCGTCCGAGCAGTACTTC. It yields the protein CASSLASEQYF. The chain carries TRBV6-2 or TRBV6-3 and TRBJ2-7, with a weak D call TRBD2 (5 bases). Germline CDR1 MNHEY, CDR2 SVGEGT. V was trimmed by 4 bases and J by 6 bases, leaving 7 bases between them. The CDR3 consists of 11 residues.

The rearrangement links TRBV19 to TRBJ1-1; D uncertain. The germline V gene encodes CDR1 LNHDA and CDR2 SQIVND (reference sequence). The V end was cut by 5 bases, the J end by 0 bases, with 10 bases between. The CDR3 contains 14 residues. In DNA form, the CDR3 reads TGTGCCAGTAGTGGACGGACGGTGAACACTGAAGCTTTCTTT. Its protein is CASSGRTVNTEAFF.

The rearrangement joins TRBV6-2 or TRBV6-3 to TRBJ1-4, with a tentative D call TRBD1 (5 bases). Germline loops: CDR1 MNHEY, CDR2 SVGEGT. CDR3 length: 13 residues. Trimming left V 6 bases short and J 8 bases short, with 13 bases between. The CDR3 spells CASSPQAGEKLFF. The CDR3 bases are TGTGCCAGCAGCCCCCAGGCAGGGGAAAAACTGTTTTTT.

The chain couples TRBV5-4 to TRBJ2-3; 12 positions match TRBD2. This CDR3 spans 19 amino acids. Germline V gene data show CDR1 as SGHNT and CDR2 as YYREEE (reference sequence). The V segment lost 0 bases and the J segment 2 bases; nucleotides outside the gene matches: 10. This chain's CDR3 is CASSLDPWTSGIHTDTQYF. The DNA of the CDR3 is TGTGCCAGCAGCTTGGATCCTTGGACTAGCGGGATACACACAGATACGCAGTATTTT.

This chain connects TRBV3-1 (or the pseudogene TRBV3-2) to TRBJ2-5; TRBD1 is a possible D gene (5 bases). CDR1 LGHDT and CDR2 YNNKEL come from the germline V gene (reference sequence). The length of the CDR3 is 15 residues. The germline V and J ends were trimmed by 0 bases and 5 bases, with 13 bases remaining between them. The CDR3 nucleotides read TGTGCCAGCAGCCAAGATGGAAGGGGCGGCGAGACCCAGTACTTC. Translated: CASSQDGRGGETQYF.

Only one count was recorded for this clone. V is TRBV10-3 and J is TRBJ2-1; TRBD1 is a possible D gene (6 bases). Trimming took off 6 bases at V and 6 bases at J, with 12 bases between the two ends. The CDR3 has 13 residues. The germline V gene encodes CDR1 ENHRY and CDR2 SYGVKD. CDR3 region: CAIRGEGVNEQFF. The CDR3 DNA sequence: TGTGCCATCAGGGGAGAGGGGGTCAATGAGCAGTTCTTC.

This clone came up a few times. The CDR3 sequence: CASSLGPNNSPLHF. The CDR3 DNA is TGCGCCAGCAGCCTCGGGCCCAATAATTCACCCCTCCACTTT. The J gene is TRBJ1-6, the V gene TRBV4-1; D unclear. The germline gives CDR1 MGHRA, CDR2 YSYEKL. V was cut by 4 bases and J by 5 bases, with 9 bases left in between. The CDR3 extends over 14 amino acids.

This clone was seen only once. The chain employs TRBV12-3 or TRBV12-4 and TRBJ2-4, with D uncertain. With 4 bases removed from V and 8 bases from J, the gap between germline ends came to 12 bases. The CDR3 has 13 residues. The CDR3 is CASSSALHDIQYF. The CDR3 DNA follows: TGTGCCAGCAGTTCCGCATTACACGACATTCAGTACTTC.

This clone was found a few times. The DNA for the CDR3 is TGTGCCAGCAGCCATAGCGGAGGGAATGAGCAGTTCTTC. Translating it yields CASSHSGGNEQFF. The chain recombines TRBV7-9 with TRBJ2-1, with D perhaps matching TRBD2 (6 bases). CDR3 length: 13 residues. In germline, CDR1 is SEHNR, CDR2 FQNEAQ (reference sequence). The V and J ends lost 5 bases and 7 bases respectively, with 12 bases between them.

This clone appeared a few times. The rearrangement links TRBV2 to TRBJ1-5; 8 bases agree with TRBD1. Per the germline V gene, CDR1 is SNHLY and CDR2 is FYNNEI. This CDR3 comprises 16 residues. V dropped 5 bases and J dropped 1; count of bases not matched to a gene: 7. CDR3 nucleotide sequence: TGTGCCAGCAGTACCGGACAGGGAACAAGCAATCAGCCCCAGCATTTT. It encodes CASSTGQGTSNQPQHF.

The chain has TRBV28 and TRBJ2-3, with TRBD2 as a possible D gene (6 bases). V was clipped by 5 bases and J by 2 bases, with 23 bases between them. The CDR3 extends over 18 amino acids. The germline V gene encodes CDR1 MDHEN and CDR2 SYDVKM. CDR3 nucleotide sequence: TGTGCCAGCAGTACCGGTCACGGGGGATTATATATCACAGATACGCAGTATTTT. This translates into CASSTGHGGLYITDTQYF.

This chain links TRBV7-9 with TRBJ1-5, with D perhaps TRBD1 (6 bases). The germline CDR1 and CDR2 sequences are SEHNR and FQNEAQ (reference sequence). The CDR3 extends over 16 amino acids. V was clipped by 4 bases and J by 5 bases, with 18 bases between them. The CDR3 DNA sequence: TGTGCCAGCAGCTCCCCCAGGGGAGGGAGTGATCAGCCCCAGCATTTT. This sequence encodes CASSSPRGGSDQPQHF.

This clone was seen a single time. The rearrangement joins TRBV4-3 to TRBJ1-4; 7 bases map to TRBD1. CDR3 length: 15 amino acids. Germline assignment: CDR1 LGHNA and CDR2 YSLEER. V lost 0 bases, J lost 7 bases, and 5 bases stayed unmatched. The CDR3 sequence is CASSQEGQSGEKLFF. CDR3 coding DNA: TGCGCCAGCAGCCAAGAGGGACAGTCGGGTGAAAAACTGTTTTTT.

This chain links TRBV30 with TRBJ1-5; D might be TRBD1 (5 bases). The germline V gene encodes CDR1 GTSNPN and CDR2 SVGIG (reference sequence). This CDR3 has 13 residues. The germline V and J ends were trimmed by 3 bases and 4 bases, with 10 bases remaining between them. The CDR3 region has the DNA TGTGCCTGGAGGGCGGGGGTAAATCAGCCCCAGCATTTT. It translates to CAWRAGVNQPQHF.

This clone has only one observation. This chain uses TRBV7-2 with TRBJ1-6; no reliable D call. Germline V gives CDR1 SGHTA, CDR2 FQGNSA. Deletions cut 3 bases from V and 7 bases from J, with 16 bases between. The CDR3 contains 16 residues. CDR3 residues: CASSFSYTFANSPLHF. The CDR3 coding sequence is TGTGCCAGCAGCTTTTCCTATACCTTTGCCAATTCACCCCTCCACTTT.

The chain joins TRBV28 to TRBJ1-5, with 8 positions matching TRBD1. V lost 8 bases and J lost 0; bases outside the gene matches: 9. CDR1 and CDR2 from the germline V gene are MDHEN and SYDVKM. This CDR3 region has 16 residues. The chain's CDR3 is CASSKQGVYSNQPQHF. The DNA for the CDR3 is TGTGCCAGCTCCAAACAGGGGGTTTATAGCAATCAGCCCCAGCATTTT.

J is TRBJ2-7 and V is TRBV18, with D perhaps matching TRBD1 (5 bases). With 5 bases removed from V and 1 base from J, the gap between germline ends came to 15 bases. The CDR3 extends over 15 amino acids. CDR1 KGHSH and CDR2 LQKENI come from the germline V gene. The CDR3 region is CASSGVRQGSYEQYF. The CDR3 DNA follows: TGTGCCAGCTCAGGAGTCAGGCAGGGATCCTACGAGCAGTACTTC.

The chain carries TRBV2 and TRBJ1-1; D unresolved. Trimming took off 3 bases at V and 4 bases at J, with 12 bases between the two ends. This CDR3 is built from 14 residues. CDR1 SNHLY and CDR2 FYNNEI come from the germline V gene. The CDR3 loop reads CASSERHKGTEAFF. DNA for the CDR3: TGTGCCAGCAGTGAGAGGCACAAGGGCACTGAAGCTTTCTTT.

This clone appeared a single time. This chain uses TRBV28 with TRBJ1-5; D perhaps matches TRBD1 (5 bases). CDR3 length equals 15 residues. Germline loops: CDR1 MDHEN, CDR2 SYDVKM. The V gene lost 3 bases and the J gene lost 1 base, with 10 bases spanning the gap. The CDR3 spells CASSLAGRSNQPQHF. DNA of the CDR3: TGTGCCAGCAGTTTGGCAGGGAGAAGCAATCAGCCCCAGCATTTT.

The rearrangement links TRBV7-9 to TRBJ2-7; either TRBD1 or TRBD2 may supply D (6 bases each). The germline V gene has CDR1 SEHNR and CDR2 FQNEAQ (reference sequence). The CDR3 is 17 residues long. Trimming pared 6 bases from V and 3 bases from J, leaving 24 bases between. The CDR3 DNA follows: TGTGCCAGCAGTGAAGAAGGGTACCGGGGGCCTTTCTACGAGCAGTACTTC. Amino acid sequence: CASSEEGYRGPFYEQYF.

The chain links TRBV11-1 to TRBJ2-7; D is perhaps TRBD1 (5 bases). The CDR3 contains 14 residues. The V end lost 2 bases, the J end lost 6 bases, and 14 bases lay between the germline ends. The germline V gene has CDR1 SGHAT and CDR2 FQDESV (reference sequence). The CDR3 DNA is TGTGCCAGCAGCTTACCCCGGACATTCCGCGAGCAGTACTTC. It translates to CASSLPRTFREQYF.

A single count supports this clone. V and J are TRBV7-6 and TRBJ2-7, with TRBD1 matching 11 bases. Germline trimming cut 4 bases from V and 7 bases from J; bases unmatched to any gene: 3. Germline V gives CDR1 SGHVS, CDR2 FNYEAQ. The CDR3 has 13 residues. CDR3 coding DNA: TGTGCCAGCAGCTGGACAGGGGGCTATGAGCAGTACTTC. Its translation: CASSWTGGYEQYF.